These T cell receptor beta chains were read from a single sample in a study of shared clonotypes between healthy human individuals. The table came from immunoSEQ multiplex PCR; TCRdb's copy has only in-frame clones and leaves some out. The repertoire consists of 2 million to 2.5 million clones, with approximately 90% occurring once and the leading ten covering around 0.35%. The sample comprised naive CD4+ T cells from PBMCs. All receptors derive from a man younger than 35 in good health. Some clones in this sample may be carry-over from other donors' samples. CDR3s include the opening cysteine and the closing phenylalanine or tryptophan. Fields, in order: J gene, CDR3 length, V gene, D gene, clone size, CDR3 protein, CDR3 DNA. The D gene is left open where the match is weak. For some rows the clone size is stated as once, few or many, or as a class when expanded; others skip it.

TRBJ2-7 16 TRBV21-1 . . CASSPRLLSQAYEQYF TGTGCCAGCAGCCCCCGTTTACTATCCCAGGCCTACGAGCAGTACTTC
TRBJ2-7 18 TRBV6-8 TRBD2 . CASSYSAASGTSNGEQYF TGTGCCAGCAGTTATTCGGCCGCTAGCGGGACCTCGAATGGTGAGCAGTACTTC
TRBJ2-4 15 TRBV4-2 . . CASSQGGANKNIQYF TGTGCCAGCAGCCAAGGAGGGGCTAACAAAAACATTCAGTACTTC
TRBJ2-1 16 TRBV7-2 . . CASSPHGGFATNEQFF TGTGCCAGCAGCCCGCACGGCGGTTTCGCAACCAATGAGCAGTTCTTC
TRBJ2-1 15 TRBV28 TRBD1 . CASSLWTGDYNEQFF TGTGCCAGCAGTTTATGGACAGGGGATTACAATGAGCAGTTCTTC
TRBJ2-1 19 TRBV18 TRBD2 . CASSPLPGTSGSSYNEQFF TGTGCCAGCTCACCACTTCCCGGGACTAGCGGTAGCTCCTACAATGAGCAGTTCTTC
TRBJ1-1 17 TRBV18 . many CASSPPLTGPMNTEAFF TGTGCCAGCTCACCACCCCTAACAGGTCCTATGAACACTGAAGCTTTCTTT
TRBJ2-7 15 TRBV7-2 . . CASSKSGTSSYEQYF TGTGCCAGCAGCAAATCCGGGACTTCTTCCTACGAGCAGTACTTC
TRBJ2-1 13 TRBV5-1 . . CASSLAFVYEQFF TGCGCCAGCAGCTTGGCCTTCGTCTATGAGCAGTTCTTC
TRBJ2-7 18 TRBV28 TRBD2 once CASSPAGRTSGSMYEQYF TGTGCCAGCAGTCCAGCAGGAAGGACTAGCGGGAGTATGTACGAGCAGTACTTC
TRBJ2-1 15 TRBV4-1 . . CASSQEIGTYNEQFF TGCGCCAGCAGCCAAGAAATAGGTACATACAATGAGCAGTTCTTC
TRBJ2-3 15 TRBV7-9 TRBD2 . CASRRSGGPSDTQYF TGTGCCAGCAGACGATCGGGGGGGCCCTCAGATACGCAGTATTTT
TRBJ2-1 11 TRBV2 . . CASSELGEQFF TGTGCCAGCAGTGAATTGGGTGAGCAGTTCTTC
TRBJ1-2 16 TRBV5-1 TRBD1 . CASSLGTGALTDGYTF TGCGCCAGCAGCCTAGGGACAGGGGCCTTGACGGATGGCTACACCTTC
TRBJ2-1 16 TRBV28 TRBD2 . CASSHRRGGSSNEQFF TGTGCCAGCAGTCACCGGAGGGGCGGGAGTTCCAATGAGCAGTTCTTC
TRBJ1-1 13 TRBV11-1 . . CASSATGNTEAFF TGTGCCAGCAGCGCGACAGGAAACACTGAAGCTTTCTTT
TRBJ2-5 13 TRBV4-1 . . CASSPSYQETQYF TGCGCCAGCAGCCCGTCCTACCAAGAGACCCAGTACTTC
TRBJ1-3 15 TRBV28 . . CASSLSPDSGNTIYF TGTGCCAGCAGTTTATCTCCGGACTCTGGAAACACCATATATTTT
TRBJ2-7 14 TRBV7-2 . . CASSLFIHDYEQYF TGTGCCAGCAGCTTATTCATCCACGACTACGAGCAGTACTTC
TRBJ1-2 16 TRBV2 . . CASSVSQEGLTYGYTF TGTGCCAGCAGCGTATCCCAGGAGGGTCTCACCTATGGCTACACCTTC
TRBJ2-2 17 TRBV7-9 TRBD1 . CASSSHRGRQDTGELFF TGTGCCAGCAGCTCACACAGGGGCCGCCAAGACACCGGGGAGCTGTTTTTT
TRBJ1-2 16 TRBV27 . . CASSLMGGLGSTGYTF TGTGCCAGCAGTTTAATGGGCGGTCTCGGGTCAACTGGCTACACCTTC
TRBJ1-2 13 TRBV28 . . CASSLNRAYGYTF TGTGCCAGCAGTTTAAACAGGGCCTATGGCTACACCTTC
TRBJ1-3 14 TRBV7-9 . . CASSLAGYGNTIYF TGTGCCAGCAGCTTAGCAGGGTACGGAAACACCATATATTTT
TRBJ2-1 16 TRBV7-2 TRBD2 . CASSLVASGIGFEQFF TGTGCCAGCAGCTTAGTGGCTAGCGGGATTGGGTTTGAGCAGTTCTTC
TRBJ1-1 12 TRBV7-9 . few CASSQQQGPAFF TGTGCCAGCAGCCAACAACAGGGTCCCGCTTTCTTT
TRBJ1-1 13 TRBV28 . once CASSPRLNTEAFF TGTGCCAGCAGCCCCCGGTTGAACACTGAAGCTTTCTTT
TRBJ1-4 14 TRBV19 . . CASSISQRREKLFF TGTGCCAGTAGTATCTCCCAACGACGGGAAAAACTGTTTTTT
TRBJ1-2 14 TRBV28 TRBD1 . CASSPGGRGYGYTF TGTGCCAGCAGCCCAGGGGGCAGGGGGTATGGCTACACCTTC
TRBJ2-7 15 TRBV28 TRBD2 . CASSSWTSGSYEQYF TGTGCCAGCAGTTCCTGGACTAGCGGCTCCTACGAGCAGTACTTC
TRBJ2-7 14 TRBV7-8 . once CASSRGTATYEQYF TGTGCCAGCAGCAGAGGGACCGCCACCTACGAGCAGTACTTC
TRBJ2-3 16 TRBV6-6 TRBD2 . CASSYSSGGDTDTQYF TGTGCCAGCAGTTACTCTTCGGGAGGGGACACAGATACGCAGTATTTT
TRBJ1-5 15 TRBV6-5 TRBD1 . CASSLRTGVNQPQHF TGTGCCAGCAGTCTTAGGACAGGAGTCAATCAGCCCCAGCATTTT
TRBJ1-4 16 TRBV4-2 TRBD1 . CASSQDDRGRGEKLFF TGTGCCAGCAGCCAAGACGACAGGGGGCGCGGTGAAAAACTGTTTTTT
TRBJ2-3 14 TRBV7-2 . . CASSLMGPPDTQYF TGTGCCAGCAGCTTGATGGGCCCGCCAGATACGCAGTATTTT
TRBJ2-3 11 TRBV7-9 . few CASSTTDTQYF TGTGCCAGCAGCACCACAGATACGCAGTATTTT
TRBJ2-4 14 TRBV6-1 . . CASSTGRTKNIQYF TGTGCCAGCAGTACAGGGAGGACCAAAAACATTCAGTACTTC
TRBJ2-5 16 TRBV5-6 TRBD1 . CASSRRQGSYRETQYF TGTGCCAGCAGCCGAAGACAGGGATCTTACAGGGAGACCCAGTACTTC
TRBJ1-2 15 TRBV5-1 . . CASSSQGGGNYGYTF TGCGCCAGCAGCTCACAGGGTGGCGGTAACTATGGCTACACCTTC
TRBJ2-7 14 TRBV6-6 TRBD1 . CAIRNTGTGSLQYF TGTGCCATCCGAAATACCGGGACAGGGAGTTTGCAGTACTTC
TRBJ2-2 16 TRBV7-9 . . CASSLALGGGTGELFF TGTGCCAGCAGCTTAGCGCTAGGAGGGGGCACCGGGGAGCTGTTTTTT
TRBJ1-4 13 TRBV21-1 . . CAAVLGGNEKLFF TGTGCCGCCGTACTAGGAGGGAATGAAAAACTGTTTTTT
TRBJ2-1 15 TRBV7-3 TRBD2 . CASSLTASGSNEQFF TGTGCCAGCAGCTTAACGGCTAGCGGGAGTAATGAGCAGTTCTTC
TRBJ1-5 15 TRBV28 . . CASSSPGYSNQPQHF TGTGCCAGCAGTTCACCAGGGTACAGCAATCAGCCCCAGCATTTT
TRBJ1-1 15 TRBV9 . . CASSVRGPGDTEAFF TGTGCCAGCAGCGTCCGGGGCCCGGGCGACACTGAAGCTTTCTTT
TRBJ2-4 17 TRBV23-1 . . CASSQSEGILAKNIQYF TGCGCCAGCAGTCAATCGGAGGGGATCTTAGCCAAAAACATTCAGTACTTC
TRBJ2-7 12 TRBV28 . . CASSLGAYEQYF TGTGCCAGCAGCCTAGGGGCCTACGAGCAGTACTTC
TRBJ2-7 12 TRBV28 . . CASTQGTYEQYF TGTGCCAGCACCCAGGGTACCTACGAGCAGTACTTC
TRBJ2-7 14 TRBV5-6 TRBD1 . CASRQTGKRYEQYF TGTGCCAGCAGACAGACAGGGAAGCGGTACGAGCAGTACTTC
TRBJ2-1 11 TRBV4-1 . few CASSQRDEQFF TGCGCCAGCAGCCAGAGGGATGAGCAGTTCTTC
TRBJ2-5 12 TRBV27 TRBD1 . CASRTGWETQYF TGTGCCAGCAGGACAGGGTGGGAGACCCAGTACTTC
TRBJ2-3 16 TRBV7-8 TRBD1 . CASSLTNLGGRNTQYF TGTGCCAGCAGCTTGACAAATTTAGGGGGCAGGAATACGCAGTATTTT